Here is one T cell receptor (beta chain) with its context. This receptor's antigen is unknown. Base qualities are missing; no much larger clone stands one base away. This specimen comes from a study of spatial heterogeneity in lung cancer (dated by TCRdb to about 2019). For context, the study as a whole: More beta-chain than alpha-chain transcripts were consistently detected, likely reflecting higher beta-chain transcript abundance. In non-small cell lung cancer, the study quantitatively compared TCR alpha and beta repertoires across several tumor regions, matched nontumor lung, and blood. At surgery, 220 tumor regions, approximately 64 matched nontumor lung samples and 56 PBMC samples were TCR-sequenced for both alpha and beta chains. TCR repertoire features were related to nonsynonymous mutation counts determined by whole-exome sequencing of tumor tissue. In the raw uncorrected reads, each unique combination of TCR and UMI appeared more than ten times on average. Overall study results and their limits: Confirming at a functional level the hypothesis that regional TCRs recognize regional mutations was considered to require additional single-cell paired TCR alpha and beta sequencing. Ubiquitous expanded tumor TCRs were found in blood more often at tumor resection than at routine follow-up.

In the paper's terms, the time point label means: sample taken at primary tumor resection. Whole RNA extracted from tumor and nontumor lung tissue, or from cryopreserved PBMC samples, was used for TCR sequencing without cell sorting. Samples were obtained from approximately 70 patients with early-stage, untreated non-small cell lung cancer from the lung TRACERx cohort. Patients were selected for TCR sequencing only if sufficient RNA was available from at least two tumor regions. Deletion took 0 bases off V and 1 base off J, with a span of 11 bases between the germline ends. CDR1 and CDR2 are read off the germline V gene as SGHRS and YFSETQ. Including the terminal cysteine and phenylalanine, the CDR3 comprises 16 residues. Of all the DNA, just the CDR3 is kept, 48 bases in frame from base 1. Libraries were built with 5' RACE. The data were produced on a NextSeq 500. In the TCR library protocol, a unique molecular identifier was attached to each TCR cDNA molecule so that PCR and sequencing errors could be corrected. The original methods were these. TCR identification, UMI-based error correction and CDR3 extraction were performed with Decombinator tools. Expanded TCRs were defined as those above a frequency of 2 per 1,000, corresponding to the top 1% of the tumor frequency distribution. Rényi diversity was computed with the R vegan package after subsampling each repertoire 100 times to 5,000 TCRs. CDR3 similarity networks were built from amino acid triplet string-kernel similarity, connecting CDR3s with pairwise similarity above 0.82. The raw public reads went through TCRdb reprocessing: fastp at Q25, MiXCR clone calling, in-frame beta chains kept. Each CDR3 protein gets just one entry, which takes the most common genes and DNA from the rows behind it. The V and J calls and clone size come from TCRdb's table, not from the authors' own analysis. This sample gives about 75,000 distinct CDR3 sequences in total; roughly 15% of them show up just once. The ten most abundant clones make up 6.5% to 8.5% of the sample.

Specimen: PBMCs, collected at surgery. The chain is made from TRBV5-1 and TRBJ2-1, with the identity of the D gene unclear. The TCR comes from a male donor with early-stage non-small cell lung cancer. The base sequence is TGCGCCAGCAGCTTGGCCAGCTCCGGGTCCTACAATGAGCAGTTCTTC. The resulting protein is CASSLASSGSYNEQFF. The full variable domain, completed from the reference TRBV5-1 and TRBJ2-1 proteins outside the CDR3, reads KAGVTQTPRYLIKTRGQQVTLSCSPISGHRSVSWYQQTPGQGLQFLFEYFSETQRNKGNFPGRFSGRQFSNSRSEMNVSTLELGDSALYLCASSLASSGSYNEQFFGPGTRLTVL.